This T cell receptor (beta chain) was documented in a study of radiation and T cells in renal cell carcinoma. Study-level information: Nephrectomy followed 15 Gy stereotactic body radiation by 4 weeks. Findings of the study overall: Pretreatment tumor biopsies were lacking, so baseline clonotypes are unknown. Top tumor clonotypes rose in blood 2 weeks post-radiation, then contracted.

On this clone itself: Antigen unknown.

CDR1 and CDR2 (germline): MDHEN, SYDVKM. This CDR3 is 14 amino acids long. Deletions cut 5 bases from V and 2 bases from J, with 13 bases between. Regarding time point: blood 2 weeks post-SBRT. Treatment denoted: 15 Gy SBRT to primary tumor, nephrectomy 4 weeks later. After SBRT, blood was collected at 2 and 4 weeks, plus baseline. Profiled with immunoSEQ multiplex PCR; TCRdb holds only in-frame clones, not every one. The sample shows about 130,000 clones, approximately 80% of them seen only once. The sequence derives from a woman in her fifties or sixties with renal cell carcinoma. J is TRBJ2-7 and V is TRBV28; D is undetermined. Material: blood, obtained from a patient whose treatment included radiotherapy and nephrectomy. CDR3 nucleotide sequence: TGTGCCAGCAGTCAAAGGACGCTGGCCTACGAGCAGTACTTC. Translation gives CASSQRTLAYEQYF. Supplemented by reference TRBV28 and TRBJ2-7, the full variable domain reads DVKVTQSSRYLVKRTGEKVFLECVQDMDHENMFWYRQDPGLGLRLIYFSYDVKMKEKGDIPEGYSVSREKKERFSLILESASTNQTSMYLCASSQRTLAYEQYFGPGTRLTVT.